The entry that follows covers one T cell receptor (beta chain) sequence. The antigen it binds to is not known. Per-base qualities were not stored, and no clone one base away is much larger. Using the deep immunoSEQ assay, TCR CDR3 regions were amplified from genomic DNA by multiplex PCR. Extracted genomic DNA from each cell subset was distributed evenly across all wells of several immunoSEQ 96-well plates, and each plate was treated as a replicate. Each replicate PCR for sorted subsets received about 0.2 ug genomic DNA, equal to 28,000 or so T cell genomes. The purified libraries were quantified using a Qubit 3.0 fluorometer, sized with a Bioanalyzer 2100, and then quantified again using the KAPA Library Quantification kit. Every immunoSEQ 96-well plate was sequenced on a separate single-read 150-cycle Illumina NextSeq 550 flow cell. In the original analysis: Because the immunoSEQ output included only junctional sequences and no quality scores, the filtering could not be the same as the filtering used for full-length reads. To assign V/J genes and CDR3, sequences were annotated using PyIR, a Python wrapper for IgBLAST v1.9, with IMGT germline references. Reads were removed for weak V/J assignments (E-value above 1e-6), missing CDR3, stop codons, out-of-frame junctions, or ambiguous translated residues. V3J clonotypes were defined as sequences sharing the same inferred V gene, J gene, and CDR3 amino acid sequence. To compute the percentage overlap between repertoires, the number of shared unique clonotypes was divided by the size of the smaller repertoire. Richness of each repertoire was evaluated using RTK rarefaction, the Chao1 estimator, and Recon v2.1 estimates of unobserved clonotypes. Generation probabilities for all TCRbeta clonotypes obtained by the gDNA method from a few donors were computed using OLGA. Imported from immuneACCESS, the table was reduced by TCRdb to in-frame sequences with V and J called. These copies leave out some clones; in studies compared against another copy, an unresolved V gene accounts for under half, and the cause of the remainder is not known. Clonal size and the V and J genes are those of that table, whereas D and trimming came from the DNA. This sample lists about 2.3 million clones; 93% were detected once. The ten largest clones take up 0.35% to 0.5% of the sample.

Healthy HIV-negative adults with no recently reported acute infections or vaccinations were included as donors. Every donor was a Caucasian adult residing in Nashville, Tennessee, USA. Magnetic negative selection was used to enrich CD4+ T cells, after which naive cells were positively selected on CD45RA and the negative fraction became the memory subset. Blood was obtained by leukapheresis, after which PBMCs were separated by Ficoll-Histopaque density gradient centrifugation and cryopreserved in liquid nitrogen vapor phase. Purity and quantity of every magnetically sorted T cell population were checked by analytical flow cytometry. Genomic DNA was isolated from every sorted fraction and measured by UV absorbance on a Nanodrop 2000c. This entry belongs to a study of shared clonotypes between healthy human individuals (dated by TCRdb to about 2020). For the study in its entirety: A couple of women and a few men aged 18 to 49 years were included in the cohort. To increase sequencing depth and limit assay-specific biases, different laboratories used diverse techniques to prepare libraries and sequence TCR repertoires. Per donor, leukapheresis produced somewhere between about 0.85 and 8.9 billion PBMCs. For each donor, three plates each were used for CD4 naive and CD4 memory, two plates were used for CD8 naive, and one plate was used for CD8 memory. To estimate repertoire size and how much clonotypes are shared between individuals, the study performed deep sequencing of blood TCR repertoires from a few healthy adults.

Here is what the overall study found, with its caveats: Pairwise subsampling indicated that sequencing depth was expected to affect the degree of clonotype sharing among donors. Sampling was restricted to blood, and TCR repertoires in tissues likely differ from the TCR repertoires found in blood. Across a handful of donors, about 4.5% of naive CD4, roughly 3.4% of naive CD8, 2.3% of memory CD4, and approximately 0.42% of memory CD8 clonotypes were shared. Larger estimated clonotype richness was generally found for naive subsets than for memory subsets. Because the study included only a small number of donors, the genetic and exposure-history diversity represented was limited. Higher generation probabilities were observed for clonotypes shared by all four sorted-subset donors than for non-shared clonotypes. Incomplete sequencing was indicated by rarefaction of sorted-subset datasets, despite the large sequencing depth.

From the cysteine up to the phenylalanine, the CDR3 has a length of 16 residues. Here the CDR3 DNA is all that survives: 48 bases in frame from base 1. Looking up the germline V gene yields CDR1 SGHDN and CDR2 FVKESK. V is trimmed back by 4 bases and J by 5 bases, and the junction contains 9 bases that no gene match accounts for. The receptor chain draws on TRBV14 and TRBJ1-4; TRBD1 fits 8 bases in the junction. The clonotype comes from a man younger than 35 in good health. Some clones in this sample may be carry-over from other donors' samples. Sequenced: naive CD4+ T cells from PBMCs. The label giving this sample's cell subset or site can be read as: CD45RA+ positively selected. The sequenced DNA is TGTGCCAGCAGCCTCTTAGGACAGGGCGGCAATGAAAAACTGTTTTTT. This is translated as CASSLLGQGGNEKLFF. Supplemented by the reference TRBV14 and TRBJ1-4 proteins around the CDR3, the complete variable domain is EAGVTQFPSHSVIEKGQTVTLRCDPISGHDNLYWYRRVMGKEIKFLLHFVKESKQDESGMPNNRFLAERTGGTYSTLKVQPAELEDSGVYFCASSLLGQGGNEKLFFGSGTQLSVL.